Below are 2 T cell receptor beta chains sequenced from a single sample in a study of blood T cell repertoires in COVID-19. Sequencing used immunoSEQ multiplex PCR; TCRdb keeps in-frame clones, though not all of them. The top ten clones hold just under 2% of a sample with 150,000 or so clones, over 85% of them seen once. Sequenced sample: peripheral blood. These receptors were taken from a woman aged 55 to 70 with COVID-19, enrolled during active disease.

This chain uses TRBV6-5 with TRBJ1-5, with a weak D call TRBD1 (6 bases). Trimming pared 2 bases from V and 5 bases from J, leaving 10 bases between. Germline CDR1 MNHEY, CDR2 SVGAGI. The CDR3 spans 14 residues. As DNA, the CDR3 is TGTGCCAGCAGTTACGCAGGGGAAGATCAGCCCCAGCATTTT. It is translated as CASSYAGEDQPQHF.

The rearrangement joins TRBV5-6 to TRBJ1-2, with unresolved D. This CDR3 has 13 amino acids. The V and J ends lost 1 base and 4 bases respectively, with 8 bases between them. Germline loops: CDR1 SGHDT, CDR2 YYEEEE. CDR3: CASSLRGGYGYTF. CDR3 coding DNA: TGTGCCAGCAGCTTGCGGGGTGGCTATGGCTACACCTTC.